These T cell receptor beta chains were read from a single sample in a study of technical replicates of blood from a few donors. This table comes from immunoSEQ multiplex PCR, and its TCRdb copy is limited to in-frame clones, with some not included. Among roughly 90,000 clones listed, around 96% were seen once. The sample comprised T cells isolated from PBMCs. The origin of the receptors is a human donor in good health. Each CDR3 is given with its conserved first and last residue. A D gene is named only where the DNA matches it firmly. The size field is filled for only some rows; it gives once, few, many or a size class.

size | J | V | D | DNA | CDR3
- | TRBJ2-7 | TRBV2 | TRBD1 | TGTGCCAGTCGGACAGGTACCTACGAGCAGTACTTC | CASRTGTYEQYF
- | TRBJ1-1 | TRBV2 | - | TGTGCCAGCAGCCCGGGGAGGAACACTGAAGCTTTCTTT | CASSPGRNTEAFF
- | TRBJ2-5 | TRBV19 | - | TGTGCCAGTAGTATTAGCCGTGGGGAGACCCAGTACTTC | CASSISRGETQYF
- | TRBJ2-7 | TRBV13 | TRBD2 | TGTGCCAGCAGCCTGAGCGGGAGGGCCTACGAGCAGTACTTC | CASSLSGRAYEQYF
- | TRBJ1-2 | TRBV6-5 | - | TGTGCCAGCAGTTACTCGAATGGGGGGGCAGGTGGCTACACCTTC | CASSYSNGGAGGYTF
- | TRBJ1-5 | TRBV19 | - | TGTGCCAGTACGATAGGGACAACTAAAAATCAGCCCCAGCATTTT | CASTIGTTKNQPQHF
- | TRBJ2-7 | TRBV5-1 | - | TGCGCCAGCACTGACGGGGTCGAGCAGTACTTC | CASTDGVEQYF
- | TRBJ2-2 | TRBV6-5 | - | TGTGCCAGCAGTTACATACGGGGGAGTAGCACCGGGGAGCTGTTTTTT | CASSYIRGSSTGELFF
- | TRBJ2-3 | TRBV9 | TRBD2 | TGTGCCAGCAGCGTTATTAGCGGGAGGGCCACAGATACGCAGTATTTT | CASSVISGRATDTQYF
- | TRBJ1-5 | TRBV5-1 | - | TGCGCCAGCAGCTTGGCCATAGATCAGCCCCAGCATTTT | CASSLAIDQPQHF
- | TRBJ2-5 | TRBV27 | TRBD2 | TGTGCCAGCAGTGCCCGACTTATAGCGGGGGGGGAAGAGACCCAGTACTTC | CASSARLIAGGEETQYF
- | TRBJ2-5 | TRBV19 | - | TGTGCCAGTAGTATACAGGGTGGTTATTCAGAGACCCAGTACTTC | CASSIQGGYSETQYF
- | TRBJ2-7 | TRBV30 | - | TGTGCCGCAGAGGAGGGGACTTCAGGCTACGAGCAGTACTTC | CAAEEGTSGYEQYF
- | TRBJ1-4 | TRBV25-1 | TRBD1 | TGTGCCAGCAGGGGACAGGCGACTTATGAAAAACTGTTTTTT | CASRGQATYEKLFF
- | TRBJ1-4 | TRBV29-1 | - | TGCAGCGCGCTTCCGGGACACCGGAATGAAAAACTGTTTTTT | CSALPGHRNEKLFF
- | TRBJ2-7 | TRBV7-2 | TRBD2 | TGTGCCAGCAGCCTACGACTAGCGGGAGGGTACGAGCAGTACTTC | CASSLRLAGGYEQYF
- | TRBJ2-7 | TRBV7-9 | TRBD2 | TGTGCCAGCAGTCCACCGGGACTAAGAGGCCTCGAGCAGTACTTC | CASSPPGLRGLEQYF
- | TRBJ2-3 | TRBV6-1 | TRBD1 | TGTGCCAGCAGTGGGAAGTCAGGGGGAGACGATACGCAGTATTTT | CASSGKSGGDDTQYF
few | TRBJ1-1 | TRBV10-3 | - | TGTGCCATCGTGGGAGTGGGAGGGACTGAAGCTTTCTTT | CAIVGVGGTEAFF
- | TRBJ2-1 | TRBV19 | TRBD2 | TGTGCCAGTAGTGATACTAGCGAGCAAGTTGGGAAGCAGTTCTTC | CASSDTSEQVGKQFF
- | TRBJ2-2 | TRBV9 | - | TGTGCCAGCAGCGTATCGTACACCGGGGAGCTGTTTTTT | CASSVSYTGELFF
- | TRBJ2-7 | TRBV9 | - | TGTGCCAGCAGCATATCACCGGGAACGCACTACGAGCAGTACTTC | CASSISPGTHYEQYF
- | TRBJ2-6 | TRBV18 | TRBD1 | TGTGCCAGCTCACCCACCGGGACAGGGGCTGGGGCCAACGTCCTGACTTTC | CASSPTGTGAGANVLTF
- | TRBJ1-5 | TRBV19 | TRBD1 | TGTGCCAGTAGTACGATTGACAGGGACAATCAGCCCCAGCATTTT | CASSTIDRDNQPQHF
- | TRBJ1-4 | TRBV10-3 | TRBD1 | TGTGCCATCCGACCGGGGGACAGTAATGAAAAACTGTTTTTT | CAIRPGDSNEKLFF
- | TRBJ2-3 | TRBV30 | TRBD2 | TGTGCCTGGAGTGCACTAGCGGGAGGTTCTCACATCCACACAGATACGCAGTATTTT | CAWSALAGGSHIHTDTQYF
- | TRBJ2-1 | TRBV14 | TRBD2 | TGTGCCAGCAGCCAAGGGGGGGGGTACAATGAGCAGTTCTTC | CASSQGGGYNEQFF
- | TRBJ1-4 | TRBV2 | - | TGTGCCAGCAGTCGGACAAGCCAAAATGAAAAACTGTTTTTT | CASSRTSQNEKLFF
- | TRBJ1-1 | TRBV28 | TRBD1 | TGTGCCTGTTTTGGTCTCGGGGACAGGGGGCTGAACACTGAAGCTTTCTTT | CACFGLGDRGLNTEAFF
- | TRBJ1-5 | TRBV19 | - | TGTGCCAGTAGTGAGGCGGGGAGGACGCCCCAGCATTTT | CASSEAGRTPQHF
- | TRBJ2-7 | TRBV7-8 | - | TGTGCCAGCAGCTTAAACCCTCCCTGGGGCCGAACGTCCTCCTACGAGCAGTACTTC | CASSLNPPWGRTSSYEQYF
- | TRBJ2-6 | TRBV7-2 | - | TGTGCCAGCAGCTCCCGGGGGTATGGGGCCAACGTCCTGACTTTC | CASSSRGYGANVLTF
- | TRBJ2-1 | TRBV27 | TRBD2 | TGTGCCAGCACTCCCGGGACTAGCGGGACTAATGAGCAGTTCTTC | CASTPGTSGTNEQFF
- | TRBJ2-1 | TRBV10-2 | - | TGCGCCAGCAGCCTCCAGGGGAGCCAGTTCTTC | CASSLQGSQFF
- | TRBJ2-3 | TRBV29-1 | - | TGCAGCGTTGCTCCGAGCACAGATACGCAGTATTTT | CSVAPSTDTQYF
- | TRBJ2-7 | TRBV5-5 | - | TGTGCCAGCAGCGCCTGGGGGGTCGAGCAGTACTTC | CASSAWGVEQYF
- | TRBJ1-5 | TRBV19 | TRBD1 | TGTGCCAGTTTAAGAGGGGACAGTTCTAGCAATCAGCCCCAGCATTTT | CASLRGDSSSNQPQHF
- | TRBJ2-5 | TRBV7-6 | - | TGTGCCAGCAGCTTAGAAGAGAGTGGGAGTGAATTAGAGACCCAGTACTTC | CASSLEESGSELETQYF
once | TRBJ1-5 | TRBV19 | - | TGTGCCAGTAGTAGGGCACCGCGGGAACCCCAGCATTTT | CASSRAPREPQHF
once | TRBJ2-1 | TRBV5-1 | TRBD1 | TGCGCCAGCAGCTTGTATCCGGGACAGAATAACAATGAGCAGTTCTTC | CASSLYPGQNNNEQFF
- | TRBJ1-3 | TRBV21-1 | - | TGTGCCAGCAGCAAAGTCAGACAGGATAAAGGAAACACCATATATTTT | CASSKVRQDKGNTIYF
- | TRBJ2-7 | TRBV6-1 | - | TGTGCCAGCAGTGCCCCAGGGTACTACGAGCAGTACTTC | CASSAPGYYEQYF
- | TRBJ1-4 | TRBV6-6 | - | TGTGCCAGCACTCTAGACAGGACTAATGAAAAACTGTTTTTT | CASTLDRTNEKLFF
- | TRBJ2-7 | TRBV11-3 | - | TGTGCCAGCAGCTTAGGCAGGGCCTCCTACGAGCAGTACTTC | CASSLGRASYEQYF
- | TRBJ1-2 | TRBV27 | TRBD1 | TGTGCCAGCAGTTTATCTTTAGGGGGCGCGGGGGGCTACACCTTC | CASSLSLGGAGGYTF
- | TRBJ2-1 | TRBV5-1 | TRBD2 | TGCGCCAGCAGCTTGGCCCAGCTAGCGGGGGTAGGAAGTGAGCAGTTCTTC | CASSLAQLAGVGSEQFF
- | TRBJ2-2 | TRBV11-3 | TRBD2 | TGTGCCAGCAGCCATACGGGAGGAACCGGGGAGCTGTTTTTT | CASSHTGGTGELFF
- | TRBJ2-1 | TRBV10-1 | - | TGCGCCAGCAGTGGTGGGGGCCAGCTTAACAATGAGCAGTTCTTC | CASSGGGQLNNEQFF
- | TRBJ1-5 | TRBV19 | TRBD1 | TGTGCCAGTAAGAACTGGACAGGGCTATTACCCCAGCATTTT | CASKNWTGLLPQHF
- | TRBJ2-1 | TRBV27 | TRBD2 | TGTGCCAGCAGTAGGACTAGCGGGGGCAATGAGCAGTTCTTC | CASSRTSGGNEQFF
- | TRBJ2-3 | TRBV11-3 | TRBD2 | TGTGCCAGCAGCTTAGAAGGGGCGGGAGGGCCTAATTTCACAGATACGCAGTATTTT | CASSLEGAGGPNFTDTQYF
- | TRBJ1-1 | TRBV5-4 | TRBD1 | TGTGCCACCGTGGGGGACAGTGAAGCTTTCTTT | CATVGDSEAFF
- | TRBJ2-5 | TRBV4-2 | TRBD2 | TGTGCCAGCAGCTCGACTAGCGGGAGGGAAGAGACCCAGTACTTC | CASSSTSGREETQYF
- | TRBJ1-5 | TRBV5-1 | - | TGCGCCAGCAGCTTGGCCGGGGGGTATCAGCCCCAGCATTTT | CASSLAGGYQPQHF
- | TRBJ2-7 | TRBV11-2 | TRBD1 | TGTGCCAGCAGCTTAGACCTCGGGACAGTAACCTACGAGCAGTACTTC | CASSLDLGTVTYEQYF